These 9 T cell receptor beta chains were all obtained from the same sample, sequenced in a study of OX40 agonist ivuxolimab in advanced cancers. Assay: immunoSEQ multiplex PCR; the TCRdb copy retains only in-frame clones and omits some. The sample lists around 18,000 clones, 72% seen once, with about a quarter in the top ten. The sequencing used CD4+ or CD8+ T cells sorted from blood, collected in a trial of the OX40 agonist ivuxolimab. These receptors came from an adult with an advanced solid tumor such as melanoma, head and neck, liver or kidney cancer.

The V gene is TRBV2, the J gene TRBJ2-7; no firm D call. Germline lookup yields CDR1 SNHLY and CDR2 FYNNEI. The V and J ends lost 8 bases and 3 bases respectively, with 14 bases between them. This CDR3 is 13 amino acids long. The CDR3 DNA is TGTGCCAGCGCGACACCTTTAGGCTACGAGCAGTACTTC. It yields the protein CASATPLGYEQYF.

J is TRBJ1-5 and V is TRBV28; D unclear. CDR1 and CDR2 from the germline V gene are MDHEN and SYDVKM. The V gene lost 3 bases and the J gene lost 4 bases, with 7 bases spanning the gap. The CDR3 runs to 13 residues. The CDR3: CASSFGENQPQHF. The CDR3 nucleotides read TGTGCCAGCAGTTTTGGGGAGAATCAGCCCCAGCATTTT.

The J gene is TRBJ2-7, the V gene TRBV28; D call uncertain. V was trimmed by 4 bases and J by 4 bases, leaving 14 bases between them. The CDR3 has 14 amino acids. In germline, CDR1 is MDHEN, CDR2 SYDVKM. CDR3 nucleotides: TGTGCCAGCAGTTCCCCTAGGGTGAGGTACGAGCAGTACTTC. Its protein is CASSSPRVRYEQYF.

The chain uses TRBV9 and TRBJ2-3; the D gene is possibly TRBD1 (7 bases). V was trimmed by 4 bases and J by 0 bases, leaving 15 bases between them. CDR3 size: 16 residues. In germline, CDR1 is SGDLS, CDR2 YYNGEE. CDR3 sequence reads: CASSYRGTASTDTQYF. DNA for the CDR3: TGTGCCAGCAGCTACCGGGGGACAGCTAGCACAGATACGCAGTATTTT.

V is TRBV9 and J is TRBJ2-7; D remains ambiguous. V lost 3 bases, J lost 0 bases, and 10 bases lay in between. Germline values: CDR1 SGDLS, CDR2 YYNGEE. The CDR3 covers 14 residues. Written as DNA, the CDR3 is TGTGCCAGCAGCGGTCACTCAGACTCCTACGAGCAGTACTTC. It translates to CASSGHSDSYEQYF.

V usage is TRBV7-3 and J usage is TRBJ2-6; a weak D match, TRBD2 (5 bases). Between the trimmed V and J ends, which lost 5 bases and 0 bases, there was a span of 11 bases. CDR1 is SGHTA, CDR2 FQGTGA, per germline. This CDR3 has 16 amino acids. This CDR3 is CASSRPEGSGANVLTF. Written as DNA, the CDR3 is TGTGCCAGCAGCCGCCCAGAGGGCTCTGGGGCCAACGTCCTGACTTTC.

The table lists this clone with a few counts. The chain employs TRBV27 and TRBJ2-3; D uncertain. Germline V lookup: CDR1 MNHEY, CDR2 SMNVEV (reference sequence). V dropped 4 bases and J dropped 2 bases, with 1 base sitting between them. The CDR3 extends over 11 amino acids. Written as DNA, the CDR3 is TGTGCCAGCAGTTCCACAGATACGCAGTATTTT. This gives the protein CASSSTDTQYF.

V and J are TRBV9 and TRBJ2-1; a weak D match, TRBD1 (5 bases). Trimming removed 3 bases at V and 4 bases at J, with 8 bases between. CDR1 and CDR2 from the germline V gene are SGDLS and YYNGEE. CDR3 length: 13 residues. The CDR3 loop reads CASSATGYNEQFF. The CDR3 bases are TGTGCCAGCAGCGCAACAGGTTACAATGAGCAGTTCTTC.

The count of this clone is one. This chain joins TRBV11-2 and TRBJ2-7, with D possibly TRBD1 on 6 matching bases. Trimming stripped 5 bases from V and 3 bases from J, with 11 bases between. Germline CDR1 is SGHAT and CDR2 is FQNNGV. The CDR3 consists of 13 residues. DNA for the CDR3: TGTGCCAGCAGCCCAGGGGCCCTCTACGAGCAGTACTTC. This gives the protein CASSPGALYEQYF.